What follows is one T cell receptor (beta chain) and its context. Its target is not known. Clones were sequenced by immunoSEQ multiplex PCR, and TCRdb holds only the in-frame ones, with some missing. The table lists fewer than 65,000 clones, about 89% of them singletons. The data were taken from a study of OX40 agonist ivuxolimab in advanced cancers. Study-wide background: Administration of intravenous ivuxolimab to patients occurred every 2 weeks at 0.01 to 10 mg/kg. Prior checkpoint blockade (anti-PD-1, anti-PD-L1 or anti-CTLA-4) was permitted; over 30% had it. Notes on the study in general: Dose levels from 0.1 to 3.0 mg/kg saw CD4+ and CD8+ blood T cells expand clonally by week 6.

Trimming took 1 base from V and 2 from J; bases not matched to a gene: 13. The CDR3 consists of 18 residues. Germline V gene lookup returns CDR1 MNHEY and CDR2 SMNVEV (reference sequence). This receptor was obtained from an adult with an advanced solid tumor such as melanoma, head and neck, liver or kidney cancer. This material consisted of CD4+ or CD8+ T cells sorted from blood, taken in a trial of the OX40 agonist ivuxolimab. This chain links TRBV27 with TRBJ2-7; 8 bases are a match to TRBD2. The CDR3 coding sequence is TGTGCCAGCAGTTTATATGAGCCCGGGGTAGCGGGGCCCTACGAGCAGTACTTC. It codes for CASSLYEPGVAGPYEQYF.